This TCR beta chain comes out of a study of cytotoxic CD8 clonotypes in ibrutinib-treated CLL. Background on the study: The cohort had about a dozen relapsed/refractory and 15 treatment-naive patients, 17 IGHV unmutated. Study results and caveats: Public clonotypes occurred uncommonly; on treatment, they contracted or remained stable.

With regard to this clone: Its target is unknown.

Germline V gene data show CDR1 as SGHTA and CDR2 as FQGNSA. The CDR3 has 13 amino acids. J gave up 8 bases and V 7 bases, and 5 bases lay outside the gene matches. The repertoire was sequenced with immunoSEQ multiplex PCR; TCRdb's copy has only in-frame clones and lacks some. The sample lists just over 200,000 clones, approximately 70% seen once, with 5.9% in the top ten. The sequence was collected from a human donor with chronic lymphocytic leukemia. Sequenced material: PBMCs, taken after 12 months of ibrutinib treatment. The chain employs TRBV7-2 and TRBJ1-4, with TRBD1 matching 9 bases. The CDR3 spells CASNRGPMEKLFF. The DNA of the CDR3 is TGTGCCAGCAACAGGGGGCCGATGGAAAAACTGTTTTTT.